A single sample is the source of the 32 T cell receptor beta chains below, sequenced in a study of blood T cell repertoires in COVID-19. Produced via immunoSEQ multiplex PCR; TCRdb's table is partial and in-frame only. The sample contains about 370,000 clones, roughly 90% of which appear only once. The sequenced material came from PBMCs or T cells enriched from blood (not recorded which). Source of these receptors: a woman aged 40-49 years who had been exposed to COVID-19.

V usage is TRBV7-9 and J usage is TRBJ2-2; TRBD2 agrees at 13 bases. V was clipped by 8 bases and J by 6 bases; unmatched bases: 6. Germline values: CDR1 SEHNR, CDR2 FQNEAQ (reference sequence). CDR3 length: 15 amino acids. CDR3 region: CASGTSGGDSGELFF. In DNA form, the CDR3 reads TGTGCCAGCGGTACTAGCGGGGGGGACTCCGGGGAGCTGTTTTTT. The entire variable domain, with the rest obtained from reference TRBV7-9 and TRBJ2-2, is as follows: DTGVSQNPRHKITKRGQNVTFRCDPISEHNRLYWYRQTLGQGPEFLTYFQNEAQLEKSRLLSDRFSAERPKGSFSTLEIQRTEQGDSAMYLCASGTSGGDSGELFFGEGSRLTVL.

This chain connects TRBV15 to TRBJ1-2; D not resolved. The CDR3 contains 13 residues. V was cut by 0 bases and J by 2 bases, with 4 bases left in between. Germline CDR1 and CDR2: LNHNV and YYDKDF (reference sequence). Here the CDR3 reads CATSRDRNYGYTF. For the CDR3, the DNA is TGTGCCACCAGCAGAGATCGGAACTATGGCTACACCTTC.

This chain joins TRBV6-5 and TRBJ1-2; 7 bases line up with TRBD1. This CDR3 is 14 amino acids long. The ends lost 7 bases at V and 4 bases at J; junction bases unmatched: 9. Germline V gene data show CDR1 as MNHEY and CDR2 as SVGAGI. CDR3 bases: TGTGCCAGCACAATGACGACAGGGAGCTATGGCTACACCTTC. Its protein product is CASTMTTGSYGYTF.

V and J are TRBV3-1 (or the pseudogene TRBV3-2) and TRBJ2-1, with D maybe TRBD2 (5 bases). This CDR3 spans 13 amino acids. CDR1 LGHDT and CDR2 YNNKEL come from the germline V gene (reference sequence). V was trimmed by 5 bases and J by 5 bases, leaving 10 bases between them. The CDR3 loop reads CASSSPTNNEQFF. The CDR3 DNA reads TGTGCCAGCAGCTCTCCGACTAACAATGAGCAGTTCTTC.

This clone was found once. The V gene is TRBV18, the J gene TRBJ1-1, with no clear D. Germline V lookup: CDR1 KGHSH, CDR2 LQKENI. V was shortened by 10 bases and J by 6 bases, with 15 bases between the two germline ends. This CDR3 is 12 amino acids long. The DNA of the CDR3 is TGTGCCACCGGAACCGGGATGTCTGAAGCTTTCTTT. It translates to CATGTGMSEAFF.

This rearrangement joins TRBV6-2 or TRBV6-3 to TRBJ1-2; 8 bases are a match to TRBD1. CDR1 is MNHEY and CDR2 is SVGEGT in the germline V gene. With V trimmed by 2 bases and J by 3 bases, 5 bases remained unmatched. The CDR3 sequence is 15 residues long. The CDR3 nucleotides are TGTGCCAGCAGTTACCCCCGGACAGGGTACTATGGCTACACCTTC. Amino acid sequence: CASSYPRTGYYGYTF.

Here the CDR3 reads CASSSHTGLDTQYF. The CDR3 region has the DNA TGTGCCAGCAGCTCACATACAGGGTTGGATACGCAGTATTTT. The J gene is TRBJ2-3, the V gene TRBV5-4; tentative D call: TRBD1 (6 bases). Germline lookup yields CDR1 SGHNT and CDR2 YYREEE (reference sequence). This CDR3 contains 14 residues. Trimming removed 3 bases from V and 6 bases from J, with 14 bases in between. Using reference TRBV5-4 and TRBJ2-3 for the parts outside the CDR3, the full variable domain is ETGVTQSPTHLIKTRGQQVTLRCSSQSGHNTVSWYQQALGQGPQFIFQYYREEENGRGNFPPRFSGLQFPNYSSELNVNALELDDSALYLCASSSHTGLDTQYFGPGTRLTVL.

The CDR3 bases are TGTGCCAGTAGGAACCTACAGGGTGCGATTATGGGAAACACCATATATTTT. It encodes CASRNLQGAIMGNTIYF. The genes are TRBV19 and TRBJ1-3; perhaps TRBD1 as D (6 bases). CDR1 and CDR2 (germline): LNHDA, SQIVND (reference sequence). This CDR3 comprises 17 residues. V was trimmed by 6 bases and J by 4 bases, leaving 22 bases between them. The variable domain in full, completed from reference TRBV19 and TRBJ1-3, reads DGGITQSPKYLFRKEGQNVTLSCEQNLNHDAMYWYRQDPGQGLRLIYYSQIVNDFQKGDIAEGYSVSREKKESFPLTVTSAQKNPTAFYLCASRNLQGAIMGNTIYFGEGSWLTVV.

This clone was observed a single time. The chain recombines TRBV2 with TRBJ2-5; D perhaps matches TRBD2 (6 bases). Trimming cost V 8 bases and J 3 bases, with 16 bases left between them. This CDR3 has 14 amino acids. CDR1 is SNHLY and CDR2 is FYNNEI in the germline V gene. DNA for the CDR3: TGTGCCAGCGAACGCGGGGCGGCGGAAGAGACCCAGTACTTC. It yields the protein CASERGAAEETQYF.

The table lists this clone with a count of one. Other DNA sequences in the sample encode the same CDR3. The V and J genes are TRBV15 and TRBJ1-5; D might be TRBD1 (6 bases). V lost 0 bases and J lost 6, with 12 bases in between. The CDR3 is 15 amino acids. Germline V gene data show CDR1 as LNHNV and CDR2 as YYDKDF (reference sequence). This chain's CDR3 is CATSRDLGAGQPQHF. CDR3 nucleotides: TGTGCCACCAGCAGAGATTTGGGGGCTGGTCAGCCCCAGCATTTT. Looking up the rest from reference TRBV15 and TRBJ1-5 gives the full variable domain: DAMVIQNPRYQVTQFGKPVTLSCSQTLNHNVMYWYQQKSSQAPKLLFHYYDKDFNNEADTPDNFQSRRPNTSFCFLDIRSPGLGDTAMYLCATSRDLGAGQPQHFGDGTRLSIL.

The J gene is TRBJ2-4, the V gene TRBV5-6; D call uncertain. The CDR3 runs 12 residues. Trimming stripped 0 bases from V and 7 bases from J, with 5 bases between. Germline CDR1 SGHDT, CDR2 YYEEEE. As DNA, the CDR3 is TGTGCCAGCAGCTTGGGAGAGAACATTCAGTACTTC. Protein sequence: CASSLGENIQYF.

This clone has only one observation. This chain connects TRBV12-3 or TRBV12-4 to TRBJ1-6; TRBD1 aligns across 9 bases. The CDR3 has 13 amino acids. The ends lost 6 bases at V and 9 bases at J; junction bases unmatched: 3. The chain's CDR3 is CASRGTGSSPLHF. The CDR3 nucleotides read TGTGCCAGCAGGGGGACAGGGTCTTCACCCCTCCACTTT.

The chain joins TRBV6-2 or TRBV6-3 to TRBJ2-7; 10 nucleotides align to TRBD1. Trimming took 5 bases from V and 2 from J; bases not matched to a gene: 21. The CDR3 runs 20 residues. Per germline, CDR1 MNHEY and CDR2 SVGEGT. CDR3: CASSKGTGTGVPLSPYEQYF. The CDR3 nucleotides read TGTGCCAGCAGTAAGGGAACCGGGACAGGGGTCCCGCTGTCGCCCTACGAGCAGTACTTC.

The rearrangement joins TRBV27 to TRBJ1-4; D perhaps matches TRBD1 (6 bases). Trimming cost V 8 bases and J 8 bases, with 15 bases left between them. CDR3 length equals 13 residues. Per germline, CDR1 MNHEY and CDR2 SMNVEV (reference sequence). CDR3 DNA: TGTGCCAGCGCCGACAGGTTGGGGGAAAAACTGTTTTTT. Amino acids: CASADRLGEKLFF.

This chain connects TRBV18 to TRBJ1-1; 8 bases map to TRBD1. This CDR3 spans 16 amino acids. The germline CDR1 and CDR2 sequences are KGHSH and LQKENI. The ends lost 6 bases at V and 4 bases at J; junction bases unmatched: 13. This chain's CDR3 is CASSIVGTGEGTEAFF. Here the CDR3 DNA reads TGTGCCAGCTCTATCGTGGGGACAGGCGAGGGCACTGAAGCTTTCTTT.

This sequence joins TRBV29-1 and TRBJ1-4; D not certain. The CDR3 totals 11 residues. V lost 3 bases to trimming and J lost 7 bases, with 6 bases between them. Germline values: CDR1 SQVTM, CDR2 ANQGSEA. The CDR3 DNA is TGCAGCGTTGAGTTCATTGAAAAACTGTTTTTT. Residues: CSVEFIEKLFF.

V and J are TRBV5-8 and TRBJ2-2; D might be TRBD1 (6 bases). The CDR3 runs 15 residues. CDR1 is SGHTS and CDR2 is YDEGEE in the germline V gene. V was pared by 5 bases and J by 0 bases, with 11 bases between. CDR3 sequence: CASRVTGPNTGELFF. CDR3 bases: TGTGCCAGCAGGGTGACAGGTCCGAACACCGGGGAGCTGTTTTTT.

This clone came up many times. This rearrangement joins TRBV5-5 to TRBJ1-2, with TRBD1 matching 9 bases. In germline, CDR1 is SGHKS, CDR2 YYEKEE (reference sequence). The junction had 5 bases not matched to a gene; V was cut back by 4 bases and J by 4 bases. The CDR3 spans 14 residues. As DNA, the CDR3 is TGTGCCAGCAGCACCGGACAGGGGACCTATGGCTACACCTTC. Protein: CASSTGQGTYGYTF.

The gene calls are TRBV19 and TRBJ1-1; a weak D match, TRBD1 (5 bases). CDR1 and CDR2 from the germline V gene are LNHDA and SQIVND (reference sequence). The CDR3 runs to 13 residues. V lost 1 base and J 7 bases, leaving 10 bases between the germline ends. The CDR3 nucleotides are TGTGCCAGTAGTATAGTAGGGCAGGGTGAAGCTTTCTTT. Its protein product is CASSIVGQGEAFF.

This chain uses TRBV7-2 with TRBJ2-1; 8 nucleotides align to TRBD2. The CDR3 has 16 residues. With 5 bases clipped from V and 6 bases from J, the junction kept 12 bases outside the gene matches. Germline CDR1 reads SGHTA; CDR2 reads FQGNSA. CDR3 loop: CASSPGGAGAGNEQFF. The CDR3 DNA is TGTGCCAGCAGCCCCGGAGGAGCGGGAGCGGGCAATGAGCAGTTCTTC.

Remarks on this clone: Other DNA sequences in this sample translate to the same CDR3. The chain's CDR3 is CASSPDTGGYGYTF. The CDR3, as DNA: TGTGCCAGCTCACCAGACACAGGGGGTTATGGCTACACCTTC. The chain employs TRBV18 and TRBJ1-2; TRBD1 matches at 8 bases. The germline V gene encodes CDR1 KGHSH and CDR2 LQKENI. CDR3 length: 14 residues. With 2 bases clipped from V and 5 bases from J, the junction kept 4 bases outside the gene matches.

The chain couples TRBV4-2 to TRBJ2-3; a possible D gene is TRBD2 (5 bases). Trimming took off 2 bases at V and 0 bases at J, with 18 bases between the two ends. Germline V gene data show CDR1 as LGHNA and CDR2 as YNFKEQ. The CDR3 contains 18 residues. CDR3: CASSQSFGGLTSTDTQYF. CDR3 DNA: TGTGCCAGCAGCCAATCCTTCGGCGGGCTCACTAGCACAGATACGCAGTATTTT.

This clone was seen just once. The chain carries TRBV19 and TRBJ1-5; D not resolved. This CDR3 comprises 15 residues. Per germline, CDR1 LNHDA and CDR2 SQIVND (reference sequence). With 6 bases removed from V and 5 bases from J, the gap between germline ends came to 17 bases. The CDR3: CASSSEKAGDQPQHF. CDR3 nucleotide sequence: TGTGCCAGTAGCAGTGAGAAGGCGGGAGATCAGCCCCAGCATTTT.

V usage is TRBV5-4 and J usage is TRBJ2-1; TRBD2 aligns across 14 bases. This CDR3 comprises 18 residues. Germline assignment: CDR1 SGHNT and CDR2 YYREEE (reference sequence). Losses at the gene ends were 2 bases for V and 8 bases for J; bases not matched to a gene: 12. The CDR3 DNA follows: TGTGCCAGCAGCTTACCGGGACTAGCGGGAGTGGGTACTGATGAGCAGTTCTTC. This encodes CASSLPGLAGVGTDEQFF.

This rearrangement joins TRBV11-1 to TRBJ1-1; 9 nucleotides align to TRBD1. V gave up 4 bases and J gave up 3 bases; unmatched junction bases: 9. Germline CDR1 and CDR2: SGHAT and FQDESV (reference sequence). This CDR3 has 16 residues. CDR3 protein: CASSSGQGKMYTEAFF. CDR3 in DNA: TGTGCCAGCAGCTCAGGACAGGGGAAGATGTACACTGAAGCTTTCTTT. The full variable domain, rest sourced from reference TRBV11-1 and TRBJ1-1, is EAEVAQSPRYKITEKSQAVAFWCDPISGHATLYWYRQILGQGPELLVQFQDESVVDDSQLPKDRFSAERLKGVDSTLKIQPAELGDSAMYLCASSSGQGKMYTEAFFGQGTRLTVV.

V usage is TRBV6-5 and J usage is TRBJ2-5; 8 bases match TRBD1. The V segment lost 0 bases and the J segment 5 bases; nucleotides outside the gene matches: 5. The CDR3 sequence is 15 residues long. Germline V gene data show CDR1 as MNHEY and CDR2 as SVGAGI. CDR3 nucleotides: TGTGCCAGCAGTTACTCAGGACAGGGTTGGGAGACCCAGTACTTC. This encodes CASSYSGQGWETQYF.

This chain connects TRBV5-1 to TRBJ1-3; D possibly corresponds to TRBD1 (6 bases). The germline V gene encodes CDR1 SGHRS and CDR2 YFSETQ. Trimming stripped 2 bases from V and 4 bases from J, with 13 bases between. The length of the CDR3 is 15 residues. The CDR3 is CASSLTRDTGNTIYF. The CDR3 bases are TGCGCCAGCAGCTTAACCCGGGACACAGGAAACACCATATATTTT. The full variable domain, with the rest looked up from reference TRBV5-1 and TRBJ1-3, is KAGVTQTPRYLIKTRGQQVTLSCSPISGHRSVSWYQQTPGQGLQFLFEYFSETQRNKGNFPGRFSGRQFSNSRSEMNVSTLELGDSALYLCASSLTRDTGNTIYFGEGSWLTVV.

The genes are TRBV9 and TRBJ1-1; D ambiguous. V dropped 2 bases and J dropped 1 base, with 12 bases sitting between them. There are 15 residues in the CDR3. Germline values: CDR1 SGDLS, CDR2 YYNGEE. The CDR3 spells CASSVSPEANTEAFF. The DNA for the CDR3 is TGTGCCAGCAGCGTTTCCCCGGAGGCGAACACTGAAGCTTTCTTT.

This clone occurred once. The chain employs TRBV5-1 and TRBJ2-3, with 14 nucleotides matching TRBD2. Germline V gene data show CDR1 as SGHRS and CDR2 as YFSETQ. Trimming at V came to 4 bases and at J to 4 bases, leaving 11 bases not matched to a gene. This CDR3 has 18 amino acids. CDR3 sequence (DNA): TGCGCCAGCAGCCTAGCCGGGACTAGCGGGGGTGGCCCAGATACGCAGTATTTT. Its protein is CASSLAGTSGGGPDTQYF.

The chain has TRBV29-1 and TRBJ1-5; weak D call: TRBD1 (6 bases). V was shortened by 4 bases and J by 3 bases, with 7 bases between the two germline ends. CDR3 length: 12 residues. Per germline, CDR1 SQVTM and CDR2 ANQGSEA. CDR3 DNA: TGCAGCGTTGCAGGGGTCAATCAGCCCCAGCATTTT. It translates to CSVAGVNQPQHF.

The chain joins TRBV24-1 to TRBJ1-4; 7 nucleotides align to TRBD1. Germline V gives CDR1 KGHDR, CDR2 SFDVKD. The length of the CDR3 is 17 residues. The junction had 11 bases not matched to a gene; V was cut back by 0 bases and J by 8 bases. The CDR3, as DNA: TGTGCCACCAGTGATTTGAGGACCGGGCAGGGGGGAGAAAAACTGTTTTTT. Protein sequence: CATSDLRTGQGGEKLFF.

The genes are TRBV19 and TRBJ2-7; 11 bases are a match to TRBD2. V lost 6 bases, J lost 3 bases, and 4 bases stayed unmatched. This CDR3 has 14 amino acids. CDR1 is LNHDA, CDR2 SQIVND, per germline (reference sequence). The CDR3 is CASRPGLADYEQYF. As DNA, the CDR3 is TGTGCCAGTAGACCGGGACTAGCGGACTACGAGCAGTACTTC.